The 5 T cell receptor beta chains listed next were all sequenced from one sample in a study of T cells in Graves' hyperthyroidism and ophthalmopathy. It was RNA transcripts that yielded the amplified TCR beta CDR3 regions. First-round RT-PCR with HTBI primers amplified the TCR CDR3 region. Via MiXCR, TCRdb re-called the multiplex PCR reads, giving one row per CDR3 protein. The data contain 380,000 or so distinct CDR3 sequences, 13% of them seen just once; the ten biggest clones take up around 21%. Specimen: blood. The receptor set was obtained from a man aged 30 to 39 with Graves' hyperthyroidism that later progressed to Graves' ophthalmopathy.

The J gene is TRBJ2-2, the V gene TRBV12-3 or TRBV12-4, with D maybe TRBD2 (5 bases). With 5 bases removed from V and 3 bases from J, the gap between germline ends came to 13 bases. This CDR3 has 15 residues. The CDR3 region has the DNA TGTGCCAGCAGTCCTTCGGGGATTTACACCGGGGAGCTGTTTTTT. Its translation: CASSPSGIYTGELFF.

The rearrangement uses TRBV29-1 and TRBJ1-2; TRBD1 matches at 11 bases. The CDR3 loop spans 16 amino acids. V lost 0 bases to trimming and J lost 5 bases; unmatched junction nucleotides: 8. Looked up from germline, CDR1 is SQVTM and CDR2 is ANQGSEA. In nucleotides, the CDR3 is TGCAGCGTTGAAGATTATCCGGGACAGGGGGGGTATGGCTACACCTTC. Amino acid sequence: CSVEDYPGQGGYGYTF.

The table lists this clonotype with a few counts. The chain joins TRBV5-6 to TRBJ1-3; TRBD1 is a possible D gene (5 bases). V lost 1 base and J 4 bases, leaving 9 bases between the germline ends. Per germline, CDR1 SGHDT and CDR2 YYEEEE. The CDR3 is 14 residues long. CDR3 residues: CASSLQGKGNTIYF. The CDR3 region has the DNA TGTGCCAGCAGCTTGCAGGGAAAGGGAAACACCATATATTTT.

The table lists this clonotype with many counts. CDR3 protein: CASSLVERGYQDTQYF. The CDR3 DNA sequence: TGTGCCAGCAGCTTAGTAGAGCGGGGCTATCAAGATACGCAGTATTTT. V and J are TRBV7-8 and TRBJ2-3, with 7 bases that match TRBD2. CDR3 size: 16 residues. Trimming removed 1 base from V and 5 bases from J; junction bases left unmatched: 9. Germline V lookup: CDR1 SGHVS, CDR2 FQNEAQ. Looking up the rest from reference TRBV7-8 and TRBJ2-3 gives the full variable domain: GAGVSQSPRYKVAKRGQDVALRCDPISGHVSLFWYQQALGQGPEFLTYFQNEAQLDKSGLPSDRFFAERPEGSVSTLKIQRTQQEDSAVYLCASSLVERGYQDTQYFGPGTRLTVL.

This clonotype was seen only a few times. V gene TRBV11-2 combines with J gene TRBJ1-6; D is uncertain. This CDR3 has 15 residues. The V and J ends lost 6 bases and 0 bases respectively, with 9 bases between them. CDR1 is SGHAT, CDR2 FQNNGV, per germline. The CDR3 DNA is TGTGCCAGCAGACAAGAAAGCTCCTATAATTCACCCCTCCACTTT. Translation gives CASRQESSYNSPLHF.